This note documents a single T cell receptor (beta chain) sequence. A much more abundant neighbour one base away suggests this may be a read error. Germline CDR1 is SQVTM and CDR2 is ANQGSEA. This CDR3 is 13 amino acids long. The use of a sample-barcoded 5' primer and a J-beta primer mix characterized a second PCR of roughly 7 to 11 cycles. TCRdb processed the 5' RACE reads anew with MiXCR; each CDR3 protein has one entry. The sample comprises 1.5 million to 2 million distinct CDR3 sequences, around 35% of which are singletons, and approximately 10% rests with the top ten. These data are taken from a study of blood T cells in healthy people across ages.

The sequence was collected from a woman aged 25 to 39 in good health. The sequencing sample was made of blood. The rearrangement joins TRBV29-1 to TRBJ2-5, with D uncertain. The J call may be in error: the DNA end matches TRBJ2-7 better. This CDR3 reads CSVAWAQSYEQYF. The CDR3 coding sequence is TGCAGCGTTGCGTGGGCCCAATCCTACGAGCAGTACTTC.